This TCR beta chain comes out of a study of metastatic and nonmetastatic thyroid tumors. Overall study: Repertoires from blood and tumor or nodule tissue of malignant and benign thyroid patients were compared. Study findings and constraints: Malignant thyroid tumors reportedly had TCR beta diversity that was significantly higher than in benign nodules, in blood and tumor.

Thyroid surgery was performed in patients who had received no treatment beforehand. MiXCR was used by TCRdb to re-call the PCR reads. The sample gives 100,000 or so clones, under 15% of which show up once; about 3.9% is in the top ten. Of note for this clone: Its cognate antigen is unknown.

Trimming cost V 10 bases and J 0 bases; bases outside gene matches: 14. Germline V CDR1 and CDR2: MNHEY, SVGAGI. This CDR3 spans 16 amino acids. The origin of this receptor is a female donor with papillary thyroid cancer or a benign thyroid nodule (not recorded which). Some clones in this sample may be carry-over from other donors' samples. Input material: blood. The V call is TRBV6-5, the J call TRBJ1-2; 7 positions agree with TRBD1. The CDR3 DNA follows: TGTGCCATCATTTACGGGGCGGACAGGTCTAACTATGGCTACACCTTC. Protein product: CAIIYGADRSNYGYTF.